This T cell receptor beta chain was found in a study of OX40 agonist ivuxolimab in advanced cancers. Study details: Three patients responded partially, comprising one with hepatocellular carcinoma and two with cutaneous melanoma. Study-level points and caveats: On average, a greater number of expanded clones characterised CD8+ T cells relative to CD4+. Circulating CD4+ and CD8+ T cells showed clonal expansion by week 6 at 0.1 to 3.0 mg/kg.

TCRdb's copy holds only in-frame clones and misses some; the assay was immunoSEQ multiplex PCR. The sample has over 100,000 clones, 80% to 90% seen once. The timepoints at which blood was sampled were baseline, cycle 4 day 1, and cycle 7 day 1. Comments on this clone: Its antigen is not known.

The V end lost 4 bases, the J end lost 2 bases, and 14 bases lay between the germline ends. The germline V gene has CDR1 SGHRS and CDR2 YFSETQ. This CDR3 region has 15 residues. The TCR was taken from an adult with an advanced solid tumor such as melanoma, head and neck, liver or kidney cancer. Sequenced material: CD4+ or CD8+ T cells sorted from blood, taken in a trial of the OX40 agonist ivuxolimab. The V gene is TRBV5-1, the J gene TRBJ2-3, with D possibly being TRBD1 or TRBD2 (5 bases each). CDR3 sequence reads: CASSLPGPNTDTQYF. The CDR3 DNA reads TGCGCCAGCAGCCTCCCGGGACCAAACACAGATACGCAGTATTTT. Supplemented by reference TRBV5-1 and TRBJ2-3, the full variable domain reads KAGVTQTPRYLIKTRGQQVTLSCSPISGHRSVSWYQQTPGQGLQFLFEYFSETQRNKGNFPGRFSGRQFSNSRSEMNVSTLELGDSALYLCASSLPGPNTDTQYFGPGTRLTVL.